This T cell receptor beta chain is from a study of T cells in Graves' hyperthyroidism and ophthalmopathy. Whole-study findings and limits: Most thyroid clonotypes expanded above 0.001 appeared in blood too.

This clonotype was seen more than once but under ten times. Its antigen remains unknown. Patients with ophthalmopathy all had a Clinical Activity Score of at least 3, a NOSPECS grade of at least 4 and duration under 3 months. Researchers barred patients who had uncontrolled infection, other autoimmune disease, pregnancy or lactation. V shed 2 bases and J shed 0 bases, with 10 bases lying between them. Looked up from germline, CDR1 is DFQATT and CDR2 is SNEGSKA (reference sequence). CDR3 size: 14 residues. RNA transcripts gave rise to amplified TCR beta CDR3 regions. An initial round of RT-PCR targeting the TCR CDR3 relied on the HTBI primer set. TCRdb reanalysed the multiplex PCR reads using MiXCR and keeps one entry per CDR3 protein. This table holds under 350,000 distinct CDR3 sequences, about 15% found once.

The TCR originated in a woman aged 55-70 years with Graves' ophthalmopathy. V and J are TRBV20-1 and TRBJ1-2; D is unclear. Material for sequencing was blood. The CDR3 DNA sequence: TGCAGTGCTAGACGGGAGGGAGCTAACTATGGCTACACCTTC. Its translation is CSARREGANYGYTF.